This T cell receptor beta chain comes out of a study of blood T cell repertoires in COVID-19 (dated by TCRdb to about 2020). Notes on the research overall: Collaborator samples came from the United States, Italy and Spain and covered acute and convalescent phases of COVID-19. The sample metadata nearly always contained a de-identified subject ID, COVID-19 status, age in years and sex. Where available, HLA class I and class II types were obtained from metadata supplied by the sample provider rather than from assay-based typing. Subjects who had been exposed to COVID-19, were actively infected with it, or had recovered from it provided the deeply sampled blood TCRbeta repertoires that made up the dataset. The samples were drawn from two sources: the first 160 participants of the ongoing ImmuneRACE study, and 1,000 to 1,500 subjects contributed by 6 global collaborators. The material from the prospective study consisted of cDNA or gDNA derived from T cells, B-cell-depleted T cells, or PBMCs. The repertoires were released in a freely available public database meant as a resource for research on the immune response to SARS-CoV-2. Beyond this particular receptor, the publication reports: How much clinical and demographic metadata was included differed by source and by participant, and the metadata was provided uncurated.

TCRbeta CDR3 regions were amplified from genomic DNA using the immunoSEQ Assay, a bias-controlled multiplex PCR. The original methods were these. The number of nucleated cells in each sample was estimated from the amplification of reference gene primers within the assay. To quantify the absolute abundance of each unique TCRbeta CDR3 rearrangement, sequence reads were collapsed and filtered. For each sample, productive Simpson clonality was calculated as the square root of Simpson's diversity index across productive rearrangements. The immuneACCESS repertoire file appears here via TCRdb, limited to in-frame rearrangements. These files lack a portion of the clones; in checked studies, under half of the deficit traces to unresolved V genes, and the cause of the others is not known. V and J calls plus clone size are reproduced from that table; the DNA served to infer D and trimming. This sample is represented by about 240,000 clones; 85% to 90% of them were singletons. The ten largest clones represent roughly 10% of the sample.

Reading from cysteine to phenylalanine, the CDR3 counts 13 amino acids. Of the read, only the CDR3 DNA is kept; its 39 bases are in frame from base 1. Of note for this clone: It has no known antigen specificity. One base away there is no much larger clone; base qualities are not given.

At one collaborating source in Seattle, patients were enrolled during active infection and were followed longitudinally through the course of disease. The collaborating institutions used their own protocols to collect whole blood in K2EDTA tubes. For TCRbeta analysis, collaborator samples were shipped as frozen whole blood, as isolated PBMCs, or as DNA extracted from either sample type. The rearrangement joined TRBV1 to TRBJ1-5; the table's D call of TRBD1 was not tested on the DNA. TRBV1 is a documented pseudogene. This sequence was found in a woman aged 50 to 60 with COVID-19, enrolled during active disease. The sequencing sample was made of peripheral blood. DNA sequence: TGCACCAGCAGCCATAGGGGGCGCCAGCCCCAGCATTTT. It encodes CTSSHRGRQPQHF.